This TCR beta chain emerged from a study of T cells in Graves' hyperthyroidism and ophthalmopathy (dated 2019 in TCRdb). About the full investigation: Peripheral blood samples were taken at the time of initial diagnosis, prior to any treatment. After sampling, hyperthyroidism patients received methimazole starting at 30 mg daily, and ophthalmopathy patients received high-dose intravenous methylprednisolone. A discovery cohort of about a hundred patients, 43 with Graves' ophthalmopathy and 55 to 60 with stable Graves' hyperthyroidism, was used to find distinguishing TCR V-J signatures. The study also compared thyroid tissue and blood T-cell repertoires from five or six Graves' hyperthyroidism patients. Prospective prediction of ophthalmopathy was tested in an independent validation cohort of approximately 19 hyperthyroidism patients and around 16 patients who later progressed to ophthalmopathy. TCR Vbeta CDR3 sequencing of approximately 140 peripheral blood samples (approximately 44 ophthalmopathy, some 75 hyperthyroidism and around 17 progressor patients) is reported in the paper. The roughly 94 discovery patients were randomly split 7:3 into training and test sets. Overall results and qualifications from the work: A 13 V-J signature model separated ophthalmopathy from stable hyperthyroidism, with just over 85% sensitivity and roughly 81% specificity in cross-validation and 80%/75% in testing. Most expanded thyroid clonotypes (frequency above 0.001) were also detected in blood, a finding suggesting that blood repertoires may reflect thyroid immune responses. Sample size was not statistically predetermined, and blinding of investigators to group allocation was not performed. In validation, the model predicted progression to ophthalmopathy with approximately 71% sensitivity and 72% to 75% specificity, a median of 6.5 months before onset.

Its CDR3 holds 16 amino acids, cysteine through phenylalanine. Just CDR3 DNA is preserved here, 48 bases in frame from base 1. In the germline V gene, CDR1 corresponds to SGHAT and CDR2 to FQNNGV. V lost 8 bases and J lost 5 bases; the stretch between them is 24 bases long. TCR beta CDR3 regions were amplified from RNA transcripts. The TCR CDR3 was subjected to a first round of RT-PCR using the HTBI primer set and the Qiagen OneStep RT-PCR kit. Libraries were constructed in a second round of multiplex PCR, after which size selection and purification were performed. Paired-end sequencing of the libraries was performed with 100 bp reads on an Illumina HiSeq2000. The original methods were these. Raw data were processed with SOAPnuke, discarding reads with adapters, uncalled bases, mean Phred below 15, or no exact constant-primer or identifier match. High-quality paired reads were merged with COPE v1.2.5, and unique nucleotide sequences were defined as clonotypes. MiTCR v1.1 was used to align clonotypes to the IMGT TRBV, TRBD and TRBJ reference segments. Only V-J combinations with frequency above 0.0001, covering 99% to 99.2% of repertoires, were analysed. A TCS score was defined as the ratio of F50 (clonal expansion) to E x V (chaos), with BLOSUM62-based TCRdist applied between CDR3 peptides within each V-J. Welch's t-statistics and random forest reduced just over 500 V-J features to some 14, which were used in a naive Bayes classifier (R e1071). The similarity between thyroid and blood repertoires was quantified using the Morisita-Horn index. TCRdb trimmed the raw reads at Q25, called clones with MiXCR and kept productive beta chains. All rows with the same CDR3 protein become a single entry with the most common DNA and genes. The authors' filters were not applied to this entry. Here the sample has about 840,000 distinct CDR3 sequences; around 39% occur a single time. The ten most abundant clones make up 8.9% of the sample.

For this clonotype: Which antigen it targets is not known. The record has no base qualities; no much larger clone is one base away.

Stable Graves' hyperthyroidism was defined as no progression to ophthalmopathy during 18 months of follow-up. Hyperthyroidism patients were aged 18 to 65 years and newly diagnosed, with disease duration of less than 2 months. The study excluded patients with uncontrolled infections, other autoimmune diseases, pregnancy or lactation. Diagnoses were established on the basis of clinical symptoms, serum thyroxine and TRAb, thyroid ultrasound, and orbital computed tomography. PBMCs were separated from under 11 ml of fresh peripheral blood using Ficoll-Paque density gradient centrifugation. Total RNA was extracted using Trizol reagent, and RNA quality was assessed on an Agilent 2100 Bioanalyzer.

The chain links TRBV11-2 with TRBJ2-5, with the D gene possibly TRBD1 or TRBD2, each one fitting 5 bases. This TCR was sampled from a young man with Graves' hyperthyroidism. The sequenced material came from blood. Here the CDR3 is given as CASGTRDGSLGETQYF. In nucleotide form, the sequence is TGTGCCAGCGGCACCCGGGACGGATCTCTGGGGGAGACCCAGTACTTC. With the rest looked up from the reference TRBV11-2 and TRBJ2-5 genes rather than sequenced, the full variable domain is EAGVAQSPRYKIIEKRQSVAFWCNPISGHATLYWYQQILGQGPKLLIQFQNNGVVDDSQLPKDRFSAERLKGVDSTLKIQPAKLEDSAVYLCASGTRDGSLGETQYFGPGTRLLVL.